The clone carrying this TCR beta chain has ten or more counts. Its antigen is still unknown. These data originate in a study of T cell repertoires in cytomegalovirus infection. The wider study: It can be stated that public TCR beta signatures indicated CMV infection as well as a matching HLA type.

MiXCR, run by TCRdb on the reads, gives a single entry per CDR3 protein. The data hold roughly 500,000 distinct CDR3 sequences, with 30% to 40% observed a single time. Study outcomes and limitations: In two of eight donors, the top clonotype was HLA-C-restricted CMV-specific.

In germline, CDR1 is MNHEY, CDR2 SVGAGI. Between the trimmed V and J ends, which lost 4 bases and 0 bases, there was a span of 18 bases. CDR3 length: 17 amino acids. Material: cultured PBMCs, obtained from culture after CMV antigen stimulation. The receptor's source is a human donor in good health (CMV status not recorded). Some clones in this sample may be carry-over from other donors' samples. This chain joins TRBV6-5 and TRBJ2-5; D is perhaps TRBD2 (6 bases). This CDR3 is CASSCPIVERDQETQYF. CDR3 DNA sequence: TGTGCCAGCAGTTGCCCAATCGTCGAGCGGGACCAAGAGACCCAGTACTTC.